This is a list of T cell receptor beta chains from one sample in a study of T cells in Graves' hyperthyroidism and ophthalmopathy. TCRdb reprocessed the multiplex PCR reads with MiXCR, giving one entry per CDR3 protein. The data contain 300,000 to 450,000 distinct CDR3 sequences, 13% of them singletons. Sequenced sample: blood. The receptors were sampled from a man aged 25-45 years with Graves' hyperthyroidism that later progressed to Graves' ophthalmopathy. The CDR3 runs from the conserved cysteine through the conserved F or W. Each record gives: clone size, CDR3 length, V gene, J gene, D gene, CDR3 DNA, CDR3 protein. A D gene is named only where the DNA matches it firmly. The listing skips clone size in some rows; elsewhere it reads once, few, many or a size class.

>NA|17|TRBV6-1|TRBJ1-4|TRBD1
TGTGCCAGCATTAAGGGACAGGGGGCGCAGGCTAATGAAAAACTGTTTTTT
CASIKGQGAQANEKLFF
>many|11|TRBV6-1|TRBJ2-7|NA
TGTGCCAGCAGGTTACGGGGAGAGCAGTACTTC
CASRLRGEQYF
>few|15|TRBV6-2/TRBV6-3|TRBJ2-3|NA
TGTGCCAGCAGAACTGGGGACTCCTTCACAGATACGCAGTATTTT
CASRTGDSFTDTQYF
>many|12|TRBV20-1|TRBJ2-7|NA
TGCAGTGCTAGAGAAGCGGGCTACGAGCAGTACTTC
CSAREAGYEQYF
>once|15|TRBV27|TRBJ1-6|TRBD1
TGTGCCAGCAGTCACCCGGACAGGGATAATTCACCCCTCCACTTT
CASSHPDRDNSPLHF
>NA|12|TRBV20-1|TRBJ2-5|TRBD2
TGCAGTGCTAGAGACCTAGCGGGGGCCCAGTACTTC
CSARDLAGAQYF
>many|13|TRBV4-1|TRBJ1-5|NA
TGCGCCAGCAGCCAAGATCCCAGTTGGGCCCAGCATTTT
CASSQDPSWAQHF
>NA|12|TRBV19|TRBJ2-1|TRBD1
TGTGCCAGTACAGGGGGTCACAATGAGCAGTTCTTC
CASTGGHNEQFF
>many|14|TRBV6-1|TRBJ2-7|NA
TGTGCCAGCAGTTACGCGGGACCTACCTACGAGCAGTACTTC
CASSYAGPTYEQYF
>many|15|TRBV7-9|TRBJ2-7|TRBD1
TGTGCCAGCAGCTCCGGGGGACAGGGGGACTACGAGCAGTACTTC
CASSSGGQGDYEQYF
>NA|13|TRBV7-8|TRBJ2-1|NA
TGTGCCAGCAGTCGGGATTCTGCCAGAGGGCAGTTCTTC
CASSRDSARGQFF
>few|16|TRBV27|TRBJ2-4|NA
TGTGCCAGCAGCCGTTGGGGTCGGGGCGAAGAGAACATTCAGTACTTC
CASSRWGRGEENIQYF
>many|13|TRBV7-9|TRBJ2-7|NA
TGTGCCAGCAGCCCCAGAGGGCATCACGAGCAGTACTTC
CASSPRGHHEQYF
>NA|14|TRBV5-1|TRBJ1-6|TRBD1
TGCGCCAGCAGCAAGGACAGGGACTTGACACCCCTCCACTTT
CASSKDRDLTPLHF
>NA|11|TRBV12-3/TRBV12-4|TRBJ1-1|NA
TGTGCCAGCAATATAAACACTGAAGCTTTCTTT
CASNINTEAFF
>NA|14|TRBV3-1|TRBJ2-2|TRBD2
TGTGCCAGCAGCCGGGGGGGAATCACCGGGGAGCTGTTTTTT
CASSRGGITGELFF